This T cell receptor beta chain derives from a study of cytomegalovirus exposure and HLA in healthy donors (dated by TCRdb to about 2017). General notes on the study: In an earlier analysis of 550 to 750 of the donors, 250 to 350 Gb of sequence data and about 110 million unique TCR beta sequences from about 179 million T cells were reported. Approximately 300 gigabases of sequencing data and around 90 million unique TCR sequences made up an early release that covered several hundred HLA-typed donors. The genetic ancestry cluster associated with self-reported Caucasian donors included 65% to 90% of the 398 genotyped donors. The study aimed to test whether signatures of past pathogen exposure could be identified by cataloging public T cell receptors. Using immunosequencing, the study profiled T cell repertoires from 500 to 800 subjects and related those repertoires to cytomegalovirus serostatus. A separate validation cohort of roughly 130 different subjects was used in addition to the 666-subject first cohort. To predict cytomegalovirus infection status, the study combined high-throughput TCR immunosequencing, statistical association of individual TCRs with disease status, and machine learning. To study patterns of TCR occurrence, a later analysis re-analyzed previously published TCR beta repertoires from 550 to 800 donors and added high-resolution HLA genotyping. Rather than drawing on any new phenotypic data, the later analysis identified candidate immune exposures from TCR beta sequences and the way those sequences occurred across donors. To decide whether each TCR beta V gene segment behaved as functional or pseudogenic, an earlier analysis of over 500 of the donors relied on high-throughput TCR beta sequencing. Donor age, sex, ethnicity and CMV serostatus were compiled together with the repertoire data. In a later genetic analysis, genome-wide SNP genotypes for about 65% of the roughly 670 donors were used, and that subset was treated as a discovery cohort. Every repertoire in the discovery cohort had been generated on one and the same sequencing platform. HLA typing covered class I and class II loci at four-digit resolution. The number of typed donors differed by locus: roughly 629-640 for A, B, C, DRB1 and DQB1; some 540 for DQA1; 606 for DPA1; and around 450 for DPB1. A handful of DR-DQ haplotypes were treated as single units for association and clustering because of strong linkage in the cohort. Among 350 to 400 genotyped donors of the cohort, an average of 235,054 unique TCR beta nucleotide sequences were sequenced per donor, 15% to 20% of them non-productive.

The library was obtained by the immunoSEQ multiplex PCR assay. A mixture of 60 forward primers for TCR Vbeta segments and 13 reverse primers for TCR Jbeta segments was used in the multiplex PCR. Amplification of the CDR3 region of rearranged TCR beta genes was performed with a multiplex PCR assay on genomic DNA. The amplified TCR beta libraries were sequenced on the Illumina HiSeq System as 87-base-pair reads. Per the source publication's procedure: A later analysis tallied roughly 76 million unique TCR beta chains across the 666 repertoires, and about 12 million of those chains were shared by two or more donors. Raw reads were error-corrected and collapsed into unique sequences with a nearest-neighbor algorithm that merged closely related sequences to remove PCR and sequencing errors. Alignment of CDR3 sequences to IMGT reference sequences was used to assign V, D and J gene segments. For a sequence to be retained, at least a six-nucleotide match to both a V gene segment and a J gene segment was required. Rearrangements were called productive when the CDR3 lacked stop codons and stayed in frame with V and J; all others were non-productive. CDR3 was defined by IMGT convention, running from the second conserved V-encoded cysteine to the conserved J-encoded phenylalanine. In an earlier analysis of around 540 of the donors, sequences lacking an unambiguous match to a single V gene segment were excluded. An earlier analysis of a few hundred of the donors called V segments functional above 56.7% productive rearrangements and segregating when the between-donor standard deviation exceeded 5%. A statistical classification framework was developed to diagnose cytomegalovirus status using the catalog of TCR beta chain sequences. In a later analysis, TCR nucleotide sequences were compared against IMGT/GENE-DB human TR gene sequences so that V and J genes could be assigned. A later analysis assigned CDR3 sequences and most-parsimonious VDJ recombination scenarios with the TCRdist pipeline. In a later analysis, every TCR beta chain was defined by the combination of its CDR3 amino acid sequence and its V-gene family, and reads without a unique V-gene family were dropped. As a way to deal with suspected cross-contamination and a sequencing artifact, a later analysis dropped approximately 590 nucleotide sequences that were highly shared and had low generation probability. In a later analysis, a clonal expansion index for each public chain was calculated from normalized within-repertoire ranks of inferred template counts. A later analysis computed generation probabilities with a VDJ recombination model fitted to out-of-frame rearrangements, and checked the results against IGoR. In a later analysis, TCR-TCR, TCR-HLA and TCR-CMV co-occurrence was scored with hypergeometric tests, and a repertoire-size bias correction was applied to TCR pairs. In a later analysis, false discovery rates were estimated by permuting HLA or CMV assignments 20 times. In a later analysis, co-occurring TCRs were grouped using DBSCAN, and TCRdist sequence similarity was added for clustering within HLA-allele-positive subsets. Co-occurrence clustering excluded repertoires with fewer than 30,000 or more than 120,000 public chains, plus five with anomalous nucleotide sharing. TCRdb carries this immuneACCESS record with in-frame sequences only. Its versions omit some clonotypes, under half of them owing to an unresolved V gene in the studies checked, with the rest unexplained. D and trimming were read from the DNA, whereas the V and J calls and clone size are those reported in that table. Here the sample has approximately 190,000 clones; 82% occur a single time. Jointly, the top ten make up 0.7% to 0.95% of the sample.

Results the study describes overall, beyond this receptor: A group of highly shared sequence variants was considered likely to be a technical artifact of the sequencing pipeline. The only immune exposure information available for the cohort was CMV serostatus. It was suggested by the authors that the approach could potentially be generalized to other disease states and immunological phenotypes. Linkage disequilibrium might explain the correlated functional status among segregating V segments, but an unknown experimental factor could not be excluded. The classifier was reported to diagnose cytomegalovirus status with high specificity and sensitivity in both the original cohort and the validation cohort. A further reported finding was that TCR beta sequences accurately predicted the HLA-A and HLA-B alleles for most subjects in the first cohort. A later analysis found that most CMV-associated TCR beta chains appeared HLA-restricted, with HLA associations seemingly driven largely by CMV exposure. In a later analysis, HLA-associated TCR beta chains were found to be more clonally expanded and to have lower generation probabilities than equally common non-associated chains. A later analysis associated about 16,000 TCR beta sequences with specific HLA alleles at a false discovery rate of 0.05. In vitro tests confirmed that a few of the cytomegalovirus-associated TCR beta chains recognize cytomegalovirus antigens. According to a later analysis, parvovirus B19, influenza, CMV and Epstein-Barr virus appeared linked to several top co-occurrence clusters. In a later genetic analysis, fewer N-insertions in productive TCRs were reported among donors in an Asian-associated ancestry cluster than the approximately 630-donor mean. According to a later analysis, TCR association rates differed among HLA loci, with DRB1 alleles showing the most associated TCRs and HLA-C alleles showing the fewest. Because counts were too low, seventeen rarely observed V segments, including chromosome 9 orphons, were left out of the earlier analysis of a few hundred of the donors. In this cohort, only TCR beta chains were sequenced, and detectable features were limited by the absence of alpha or paired-chain data. When HLA alleles, especially DR and DQ, strongly co-occurred, attributing TCR associations to individual alleles was difficult. An association between a missense DCLRE1C variant and V-gene and J-gene trimming of TCR beta chains was found in a later genetic analysis and replicated in an independent cohort. Most TCR sequences were observed very rarely across donors, whereas some public TCRs were present in many individuals. Some IMGT-functional V segments, including TRBV6-2 and TRBV6-3, could not be told apart with the 87-base-pair reads, so those segments were excluded. In an earlier analysis of 587 of the donors, most TCR beta V segments appeared in productive rearrangements about 87% or about 30% of the time, broadly matching IMGT annotations. The study gave a list of under 200 TCR beta chains associated with cytomegalovirus. The presence/absence analyses assumed that sequencing depth was roughly uniform across donors, and that assumption may not be true. HLA typing was unavailable for some donors at each locus, so association tests used only the typed subset.

The CDR3 goes from the cysteine to the phenylalanine over 13 residues. The entry retains the CDR3 DNA only, 39 bases that are in frame from base 1. Trimming at the junction amounts to 4 bases on V and 4 bases on J, and the germline ends lie 10 bases apart. The germline V gene provides CDR1 MDHEN and CDR2 SYDVKM. The cohort was made up of approximately 670 healthy bone marrow donors. At the time of sampling, every cohort member was nominally healthy, though immune exposures that went unrecorded were likely present. The donor was CMV seronegative and belonged to the group of 350 to 400 seronegative cohort members. Every donor gave a peripheral blood sample, and the peripheral blood mononuclear cells from that sample were used for TCR beta sequencing. Genomic DNA extraction from the blood cell samples was performed with the Qiagen DNeasy Blood Extraction Kit. A remark on this clone: Its cognate antigen has yet to be identified. No much larger clone exists at a distance of one base, and base qualities are not known.

The receptor was isolated from a woman under 30 in good health and CMV-seronegative. Recombination joined TRBV28 with TRBJ1-1; no D gene can be assigned with confidence. Sequencing was carried out using PBMCs. In nucleotides, the sequence is TGTGCCAGCAGTTCCTCTTTCCTCACTGAAGCTTTCTTT. This sequence encodes CASSSSFLTEAFF.